This T cell receptor beta chain originates from a study of long-term antiretroviral therapy in people with HIV. The germline V gene has CDR1 SEHNR and CDR2 FQNEAQ (reference sequence). V was shortened by 4 bases and J by 8 bases, with 9 bases between the two germline ends. The CDR3 has 13 amino acids. Runs used v3.0 of the immunoSEQ assay and were done at survey level. Sequencing used immunoSEQ multiplex PCR; TCRdb keeps in-frame clones, though not all of them. Here the sample spans approximately 15,000 clones, 60% to 80% being singletons. Study observations and caveats: All time points showed a repertoire dominated by clones expanded before ART. ART adherence, viral resistance and therapy changes went undocumented. Narrower CDR3 length ranges marked HIV repertoires relative to controls.

In this sample, this clone is medium-sized. Its antigen is not known. Sequencing was performed on unsorted PBMCs, taken 1.5 years before starting antiretroviral therapy. This chain joins TRBV7-9 and TRBJ2-6, with D unresolved. The TCR comes from a woman between 50 and 59 years old with HIV. DNA for the CDR3: TGTGCCAGCAGCTCCCCCATCTCCAACGTCCTGACTTTC. It translates to CASSSPISNVLTF.